A single sample is the source of the 22 T cell receptor beta chains below, sequenced in a study of T cell responses to AZD1222 COVID-19 vaccine. Only in-frame clones appear in the TCRdb table, and some are missing; sequencing was by immunoSEQ multiplex PCR. The sample contains some 97,000 clones, around 87% of which appear only once. The specimen was peripheral blood, collected on day 0 of MenACWY control vaccination. These receptors all come from an adult in good health.

This clone was counted a single time. This chain joins TRBV9 and TRBJ2-2; TRBD2 aligns across 8 bases. Germline values: CDR1 SGDLS, CDR2 YYNGEE. This CDR3 spans 15 amino acids. Trimming took 2 bases from V and 3 from J; bases not matched to a gene: 3. DNA of the CDR3: TGTGCCAGCAGCGTGCGGGGGGATCACACCGGGGAGCTGTTTTTT. This gives the protein CASSVRGDHTGELFF.

This chain uses TRBV4-1 with TRBJ1-5; no clear D. The CDR3 sequence is 13 residues long. CDR1 is MGHRA and CDR2 is YSYEKL in the germline V gene. The V end lost 4 bases, the J end lost 6 bases, and 10 bases lay between the germline ends. The CDR3 region is CASSLGSGQPQHF. The DNA of the CDR3 is TGCGCCAGCAGCCTCGGGTCGGGTCAGCCCCAGCATTTT.

The chain joins TRBV4-2 to TRBJ2-7; 8 nucleotides line up with TRBD1. V shed 0 bases and J 3 bases; nucleotides not matched to a gene: 13. The germline V gene encodes CDR1 LGHNA and CDR2 YNFKEQ. The CDR3 runs 18 residues. The CDR3 is CASSQDRDRLGSRYEQYF. CDR3 DNA: TGTGCCAGCAGCCAAGATCGGGACAGGCTTGGGTCCCGCTACGAGCAGTACTTC.

As DNA, the CDR3 is TGCGCCAGCAGCTTGGCCCAAAGCCCAGATACGCAGTATTTT. This gives the protein CASSLAQSPDTQYF. This chain joins TRBV5-1 and TRBJ2-3; no definite D call. Germline V gene sequence: CDR1 SGHRS, CDR2 YFSETQ. The CDR3 spans 14 residues. V shed 0 bases and J shed 4 bases, with 9 bases lying between them.

The chain employs TRBV27 and TRBJ2-5; D tentatively fits TRBD1 or TRBD2 (6 bases each). V was cut by 11 bases and J by 5 bases, with 24 bases left in between. Germline values: CDR1 MNHEY, CDR2 SMNVEV (reference sequence). The CDR3 sequence is 15 residues long. The CDR3 DNA is TGTGCCGGCTCCCGTACTAGCTCAGGGGCGGAGACCCAGTACTTC. It is translated as CAGSRTSSGAETQYF.

There are a few counts of this clone. The chain joins TRBV5-5 to TRBJ1-5; D possibly corresponds to TRBD1 (5 bases). This CDR3 is 17 amino acids long. The V and J ends lost 0 bases and 5 bases respectively, with 18 bases between them. The germline V gene has CDR1 SGHKS and CDR2 YYEKEE (reference sequence). CDR3: CASSLDLGRVGDQPQHF. CDR3 in DNA: TGTGCCAGCAGCTTGGACCTCGGCAGGGTGGGGGATCAGCCCCAGCATTTT.

This sequence joins TRBV5-5 and TRBJ2-1; D remains unclear. Looked up from germline, CDR1 is SGHKS and CDR2 is YYEKEE (reference sequence). The CDR3 contains 14 residues. V was pared by 6 bases and J by 7 bases, with 17 bases between. CDR3 protein: CASMIRALLNEQFF. The DNA for the CDR3 is TGTGCCAGCATGATACGGGCTCTATTAAATGAGCAGTTCTTC.

The genes are TRBV6-4 and TRBJ2-4; D may correspond to TRBD1 or TRBD2 (5 bases each). The CDR3 sequence is 12 residues long. Between the trimmed V and J ends, which lost 7 bases and 8 bases, there was a span of 12 bases. Per the germline V gene, CDR1 is MRHNA and CDR2 is SNTAGT. CDR3 region: CASKVLGDIQYF. The CDR3 coding sequence is TGTGCCAGCAAAGTCTTGGGGGACATTCAGTACTTC.

The chain uses TRBV7-9 and TRBJ1-1; 12 nucleotides match TRBD1. This CDR3 spans 14 amino acids. CDR1 is SEHNR, CDR2 FQNEAQ, per germline (reference sequence). The junction had 6 bases not matched to a gene; V was cut back by 5 bases and J by 8 bases. This CDR3 is CASSPGDRGPEAFF. Here the CDR3 DNA reads TGTGCCAGCAGCCCTGGGGACAGGGGGCCAGAAGCTTTCTTT. Together with reference TRBV7-9 and TRBJ1-1, the CDR3 gives the full variable domain: DTGVSQNPRHKITKRGQNVTFRCDPISEHNRLYWYRQTLGQGPEFLTYFQNEAQLEKSRLLSDRFSAERPKGSFSTLEIQRTEQGDSAMYLCASSPGDRGPEAFFGQGTRLTVV.

V gene TRBV29-1 combines with J gene TRBJ2-3; D is perhaps TRBD1 or TRBD2 (5 bases each). This CDR3 comprises 14 residues. V lost 3 bases and J 2 bases, leaving 12 bases between the germline ends. CDR1 and CDR2 (germline): SQVTM, ANQGSEA. In DNA, the CDR3 is TGCAGCGTTGAGGGGGAAGGGTTCACAGATACGCAGTATTTT. This gives the protein CSVEGEGFTDTQYF.

The chain employs TRBV29-1 and TRBJ1-1, with a possible D match to TRBD1 (5 bases). The CDR3 has 13 amino acids. Between the trimmed V and J ends, which lost 4 bases and 4 bases, there was a span of 13 bases. CDR1 and CDR2 (germline): SQVTM, ANQGSEA. CDR3 nucleotide sequence: TGCAGCGTTGCTTGGGGGGGGAGCACTGAAGCTTTCTTT. This encodes CSVAWGGSTEAFF.

The rearrangement uses TRBV11-2 and TRBJ2-7, with 9 bases fitting TRBD1. In germline, CDR1 is SGHAT, CDR2 FQNNGV. The CDR3 runs to 15 residues. J lost 7 bases, V lost 5 bases, and 12 bases had no gene match. In DNA, the CDR3 is TGTGCCAGCAGCCCTCGACCGGGACAGGGAACGGAGCAGTACTTC. Protein: CASSPRPGQGTEQYF.

This sequence joins TRBV6-5 and TRBJ2-5, with D possibly matching TRBD2 (6 bases). The length of the CDR3 is 11 residues. Trimming cost V 10 bases and J 2 bases, with 8 bases left between them. Germline V CDR1 and CDR2: MNHEY, SVGAGI. The CDR3, as DNA: TGTGCCACCGGGAGACAAGAGACCCAGTACTTC. Translating it yields CATGRQETQYF.

The CDR3 sequence: CASQGTPNTGELFF. The CDR3 nucleotides are TGTGCCAGCCAAGGGACCCCGAACACCGGGGAGCTGTTTTTT. This chain joins TRBV2 and TRBJ2-2, with D perhaps assigned TRBD1 or TRBD2 (5 bases each). The germline V gene encodes CDR1 SNHLY and CDR2 FYNNEI. CDR3 size: 14 residues. V was cut by 8 bases and J by 0 bases, with 10 bases left in between. Using reference TRBV2 and TRBJ2-2 for the parts outside the CDR3, the full variable domain is EPEVTQTPSHQVTQMGQEVILRCVPISNHLYFYWYRQILGQKVEFLVSFYNNEISEKSEIFDDQFSVERPDGSNFTLKIRSTKLEDSAMYFCASQGTPNTGELFFGEGSRLTVL.

This chain uses TRBV2 with TRBJ1-4; D is possibly TRBD1 (5 bases). The CDR3 covers 16 residues. CDR1 and CDR2 (germline): SNHLY, FYNNEI. Trimming cost V 3 bases and J 6 bases, with 17 bases left between them. For the CDR3, the DNA is TGTGCCAGCAGTGATGGGGCGGGCGATACTTATGAAAAACTGTTTTTT. Translation gives CASSDGAGDTYEKLFF.

The CDR3 reads CASSPSAGREETQYF. CDR3 nucleotide sequence: TGCGCCAGCAGCCCTTCCGCAGGGCGCGAAGAGACCCAGTACTTC. The V and J genes are TRBV5-1 and TRBJ2-5, with D possibly being TRBD1 (5 bases). This CDR3 comprises 15 residues. Trimming cost V 4 bases and J 3 bases, with 16 bases left between them. CDR1 and CDR2 (germline): SGHRS, YFSETQ.

CDR3 in amino acids: CASSLGPLSNGYTF. CDR3 DNA sequence: TGTGCCAGCAGTTTAGGACCGCTAAGTAATGGCTACACCTTC. The chain joins TRBV6-5 to TRBJ1-2; the D is unclear. The length of the CDR3 is 14 residues. With 4 bases removed from V and 6 bases from J, the gap between germline ends came to 15 bases. Per the germline V gene, CDR1 is MNHEY and CDR2 is SVGAGI.

The DNA for the CDR3 is TGTGCCAGCAGCTTGTCTGCCAGGGGCGAGCAGTACTTC. It is translated as CASSLSARGEQYF. V is TRBV5-6 and J is TRBJ2-7, with D maybe TRBD1 (6 bases). V shed 1 base and J shed 6 bases, with 11 bases lying between them. From germline, CDR1 is SGHDT and CDR2 YYEEEE. The CDR3 contains 13 residues. Full variable domain (remainder filled in from reference TRBV5-6 and TRBJ2-7): DAGVTQSPTHLIKTRGQQVTLRCSPKSGHDTVSWYQQALGQGPQFIFQYYEEEERQRGNFPDRFSGHQFPNYSSELNVNALLLGDSALYLCASSLSARGEQYFGPGTRLTVT.

The chain combines TRBV18 with TRBJ1-1; 10 positions match TRBD1. With 3 bases clipped from V and 7 bases from J, the junction kept 8 bases outside the gene matches. Germline V gives CDR1 KGHSH, CDR2 LQKENI. CDR3 length: 15 amino acids. In nucleotides, the CDR3 is TGTGCCAGCTCACCCCTCCGGGACAGGGGAGGTGAAGCTTTCTTT. Translating it yields CASSPLRDRGGEAFF.

The rearrangement uses TRBV27 and TRBJ2-2; D uncertain. Trimming removed 5 bases from V and 3 bases from J, with 16 bases in between. Germline V lookup: CDR1 MNHEY, CDR2 SMNVEV (reference sequence). The CDR3 runs 16 residues. The CDR3 DNA sequence: TGTGCCAGCAGTCCCCGCCCGGGTTTGGACACCGGGGAGCTGTTTTTT. Encoded protein: CASSPRPGLDTGELFF.

The rearrangement links TRBV30 to TRBJ1-2; no firm D call. Trimming shortened V by 3 bases and J by 3 bases, and 8 bases separated the two germline ends. The CDR3 is made up of 12 amino acids. Germline lookup yields CDR1 GTSNPN and CDR2 SVGIG (reference sequence). The CDR3 DNA reads TGTGCCTGGAGCCCAGGCCACTATGGCTACACCTTC. Translated: CAWSPGHYGYTF.

V and J are TRBV18 and TRBJ2-5, with 8 bases aligning to TRBD1. There are 15 residues in the CDR3. The ends lost 6 bases at V and 5 bases at J; junction bases unmatched: 11. The germline CDR1 and CDR2 sequences are KGHSH and LQKENI. CDR3 protein: CASSPFDRGGETQYF. The CDR3, as DNA: TGTGCCAGCTCGCCTTTCGACAGGGGTGGCGAGACCCAGTACTTC.